This T cell receptor beta chain stems from a study of cytomegalovirus exposure and HLA in healthy donors. The PCR ran on 60 Vbeta and 13 Jbeta primers. Generated by immunoSEQ multiplex PCR, the TCRdb table keeps only in-frame clones and is missing some. The data contain about 200,000 clones, approximately 80% of them singletons. Study conclusions and caveats: TCR beta chains numbering 164 were designated cytomegalovirus-associated.

A note on this clone: Antigen specificity is unknown.

The germline V gene has CDR1 SNHLY and CDR2 FYNNEI. CDR3 size: 15 residues. The trim removed 4 bases at V and 0 bases at J, leaving 3 bases unmatched. Sequences were obtained from PBMCs. The receptor's source is a woman in her 30s in good health and CMV-seronegative. The rearrangement links TRBV2 to TRBJ2-5, with 9 bases matching TRBD2. CDR3: CASSAVAGDQETQYF. Here the CDR3 DNA reads TGTGCCAGCAGTGCGGTAGCGGGGGACCAAGAGACCCAGTACTTC.